The entry below gives a single T cell receptor (beta chain) sequence along with its context. Its antigen remains undetermined. There are no base qualities to consult, and no much larger clone falls within one base. The cohort was made up of approximately 700 healthy bone marrow donors. All cohort members were sampled while nominally healthy, although unrecorded immune exposures were likely present. The donor was CMV seropositive and was included in the group of approximately 300 seropositive cohort members. Every donor gave a peripheral blood sample, and the peripheral blood mononuclear cells from that sample were used for TCR beta sequencing. Genomic DNA extraction from the blood cell samples was performed with the Qiagen DNeasy Blood Extraction Kit. Libraries were made using the immunoSEQ multiplex PCR assay. For the multiplex PCR, a mixture combining 60 forward primers for TCR Vbeta segments and 13 reverse primers for TCR Jbeta segments was used. Amplification of the CDR3 region of rearranged TCR beta genes was performed with a multiplex PCR assay on genomic DNA. The amplified TCR beta libraries were sequenced on the Illumina HiSeq System as 87-base-pair reads. The study's own analysis went as follows. A later analysis counted tens of millions of unique TCR beta chains across the approximately 700 repertoires, and about 10 million of these chains were shared by at least two donors. Raw reads were error-corrected and collapsed into unique sequences with a nearest-neighbor algorithm that merged closely related sequences to remove PCR and sequencing errors. CDR3 sequences were aligned to IMGT reference sequences to assign V, D and J gene segments. For a sequence to be retained, a match of at least six nucleotides was required to both a V gene segment and a J gene segment. A rearrangement was called productive if the CDR3 had no stop codons and remained in frame with V and J, and every other rearrangement was called non-productive. Following IMGT convention, CDR3 was defined as the stretch from the second conserved V-encoded cysteine up to the conserved J-encoded phenylalanine. Sequences without an unambiguous match to a single V gene segment were excluded from the earlier analysis of about 640 of the donors. In an earlier analysis of 587 of the donors, V segments were called functional above 56.7% productive rearrangements and were called segregating when the between-donor standard deviation exceeded 5%. A statistical classification framework was built for diagnosing cytomegalovirus status from the catalog of TCR beta chain sequences. A later analysis assigned V and J genes by comparing TCR nucleotide sequences with IMGT/GENE-DB human TR gene sequences. The TCRdist pipeline was used in a later analysis to assign CDR3 sequences and most-parsimonious VDJ recombination scenarios. A later analysis defined each TCR beta chain by its CDR3 amino acid sequence plus V-gene family, and excluded reads lacking a unique V-gene family. To address suspected cross-contamination and a sequencing artifact, a later analysis removed roughly 640 highly shared, low-generation-probability nucleotide sequences. In a later analysis, a clonal expansion index was calculated for each public chain from normalized within-repertoire ranks of inferred template counts. A later analysis computed generation probabilities with a VDJ recombination model fitted to out-of-frame rearrangements, and checked the results against IGoR. Hypergeometric tests were used in a later analysis to score TCR-TCR, TCR-HLA and TCR-CMV co-occurrence, with a repertoire-size bias correction applied to the TCR pairs. To estimate false discovery rates, a later analysis permuted the HLA or CMV assignments 20 times. A later analysis grouped co-occurring TCRs with DBSCAN, adding TCRdist sequence similarity when clustering within HLA-allele-positive subsets. For co-occurrence clustering, repertoires with fewer than 30,000 or more than 120,000 public chains were excluded, along with about five repertoires with anomalous nucleotide sharing. The table comes from immuneACCESS by way of TCRdb, which keeps in-frame sequences with V and J called. Part of the clones is missing from these tables; in studies checked, under half for an unresolved V gene and the rest for unknown reasons. V, J and clone size derive from that table, while D and trimming were established from the DNA sequence. This sample has some 130,000 clones in its table, and 80% to 85% of those were observed once. The leading ten clones occupy around 8.1% of the sample.

CDR1 SGDLS and CDR2 YYNGEE were looked up in the germline V gene. Trimmed from V: 4 bases; trimmed from J: 7 bases; junction bases lacking a gene match: 7. Reading from cysteine to phenylalanine, the CDR3 counts 15 amino acids. The kept DNA is CDR3 alone, 45 bases in frame from the first base. This sample was included in a study of cytomegalovirus exposure and HLA in healthy donors (dated by TCRdb to about 2017). With respect to the entire study: In an earlier analysis of 450 to 750 of the donors, around 290 Gb of sequence data and some 120 million unique TCR beta sequences from 150 million to 200 million T cells were reported. An early release covering about 600 HLA-typed donors comprised 250 to 350 gigabases of sequencing data and 85 million to 100 million unique TCR sequences. The genetic ancestry cluster associated with self-reported Caucasian donors included 70% to 85% of the 398 genotyped donors. The study aimed to test whether signatures of past pathogen exposure could be identified by cataloging public T cell receptors. The study profiled the T cell repertoires of hundreds of subjects by immunosequencing and related them to cytomegalovirus serostatus. In addition to the first cohort of roughly 670 subjects, a separate validation cohort of approximately 120 different subjects was used. To predict cytomegalovirus infection status, the study brought together high-throughput TCR immunosequencing, statistical association of individual TCRs with disease status, and machine learning. A later analysis re-analyzed previously published TCR beta repertoires from 666 donors and added high-resolution HLA genotyping to study TCR occurrence patterns. The later analysis used no new phenotypic data to find candidate immune exposures, relying instead on TCR beta sequences and their occurrence across donors. To decide whether each TCR beta V gene segment behaved as functional or pseudogenic, an earlier analysis of approximately 590 of the donors relied on high-throughput TCR beta sequencing. Donor age, sex, ethnicity and CMV serostatus were compiled alongside the repertoire data. In a later genetic analysis, genome-wide SNP genotypes for about 60% of the 666 donors were used, and that subset was treated as a discovery cohort. All discovery cohort repertoires had been generated using a single sequencing platform. HLA typing covered class I and class II loci at four-digit resolution. The number of typed donors differed by locus: about 629-630 for A, B, C, DRB1 and DQB1; 500 to 550 for DQA1; about 600 for DPA1; and roughly 490 for DPB1. Four or five DR-DQ haplotypes were treated as single units for association and clustering because of strong linkage in the cohort. On average, roughly 240,000 unique TCR beta nucleotide sequences were sequenced per donor among more than 350 genotyped donors of the cohort, with around 19% of those sequences being non-productive.

Summary of the overall study and its limitations: For the cohort, immune exposure information was limited to CMV serostatus. In a later analysis, several top co-occurrence clusters were reported to appear linked to parvovirus B19, influenza, CMV and Epstein-Barr virus. At a false discovery rate of 0.05, a later analysis linked around 17,000 TCR beta sequences to specific HLA alleles. Most TCR sequences were seen in very few donors, while some public TCRs were found in many individuals. Broadly in line with IMGT annotations, most TCR beta V segments showed up in productive rearrangements about 90% or about 30% of the time in an earlier analysis of under 700 of the donors. The classifier was reported to diagnose cytomegalovirus status with high specificity and sensitivity in both the original and validation cohorts. Some IMGT-functional V segments, including TRBV6-2 and TRBV6-3, could not be distinguished by the 87-base-pair reads and were therefore excluded. In vitro tests confirmed that a few of the cytomegalovirus-associated TCR beta chains recognize cytomegalovirus antigens. When HLA alleles, especially DR and DQ, strongly co-occurred, TCR associations were difficult to assign to individual alleles. The sequencing pipeline was judged likely to have produced a cluster of highly shared sequence variants as a technical artifact. In a later analysis, HLA-associated TCR beta chains showed more clonal expansion and lower generation probabilities than non-associated chains that were equally common. Correlated functional status among segregating V segments might be attributable to linkage disequilibrium, but an unknown experimental factor could not be ruled out. A further reported finding was that TCR beta sequences accurately predicted the HLA-A and HLA-B alleles for most subjects in the first cohort. An association between a missense DCLRE1C variant and V-gene and J-gene trimming of TCR beta chains was found in a later genetic analysis and replicated in an independent cohort. Most CMV-associated TCR beta chains appeared to be HLA-restricted in a later analysis, and the HLA associations seemed to be driven largely by CMV exposure. A later analysis found that TCR association rates varied across HLA loci, with DRB1 alleles showing the most associated TCRs and HLA-C alleles the fewest. The presence/absence analyses assumed that sequencing depth was roughly uniform across donors, and that assumption may not be true. The study listed 150 to 200 TCR beta chains as associated with cytomegalovirus. Because counts were too low, roughly 17 rarely observed V segments, including chromosome 9 orphons, were left out of the earlier analysis of a few hundred of the donors. Because HLA typing was missing for some donors at each locus, association tests included only the typed subset. In this cohort, only TCR beta chains were sequenced, and detectable features were limited by the absence of alpha or paired-chain data. According to the authors, the approach could potentially be generalized to other disease states and immunological phenotypes. Compared with the 666-donor mean, donors in an Asian-associated ancestry cluster had fewer N-insertions in productive TCRs, according to a later genetic analysis.

The chain couples TRBV9 to TRBJ2-1; 11 bases in the middle match TRBD2. The TCR was taken from a woman aged 50 to 60 in good health and CMV-seropositive. The sequenced sample consisted of PBMCs. The CDR3 region: CASSPRGLAANEQFF. The nucleotides read TGTGCCAGCAGCCCCCGGGGACTAGCGGCGAATGAGCAGTTCTTC.